This T cell receptor beta chain was documented in a study of T cells in localized non-small cell lung cancer. Study-wide results and caveats: A median of 57 of the top 100 tumor clones appeared in adjacent lung, which was paired and uninvolved. Peak T cell clonality was found in uninvolved adjacent lung, exceeding tumor.

Some clones are missing from TCRdb's copy, which holds only in-frame ones; the method was immunoSEQ multiplex PCR. The data hold approximately 1,500 clones, with less than 40% observed a single time. To note about this clone: The antigen remains undetermined.

Germline V CDR1 and CDR2: SGHNT, YENEEA. The germline V and J ends were trimmed by 2 bases and 0 bases, with 7 bases remaining between them. The CDR3 has 14 residues. According to the study, adjacent lung free of atypia was obtained at least 2 cm from the tumor margin. The material was normal lung tissue next to the tumor, obtained before any cancer treatment. The clonotype comes from a man aged 40 to 69 with stage I lung adenocarcinoma. The J gene is TRBJ1-1, the V gene TRBV11-3; D is perhaps TRBD1 (6 bases). CDR3 in DNA: TGTGCCAGCAGCTTACAGGGGTTGAACACTGAAGCTTTCTTT. Translating it yields CASSLQGLNTEAFF.